Following are 5 T cell receptor beta chains from one sample sequenced in a study of CD8+ T cells in alopecia areata. Sequencing templates came from extracted RNA that was reverse transcribed into cDNA. Only in-frame clones appear in the TCRdb table, and some are missing; sequencing was by immunoSEQ multiplex PCR. Altogether around 140,000 clones are present, around 51% being singletons, with the ten largest covering around 1%. The sequencing used CD4+ T cells sorted from blood, collected at week 0. These TCRs come from a human donor with alopecia areata.

The J gene is TRBJ2-5, the V gene TRBV30, with D unclear. The V end was cut by 2 bases, the J end by 9 bases, with 10 bases between. The germline V gene encodes CDR1 GTSNPN and CDR2 SVGIG (reference sequence). This CDR3 is built from 11 residues. The DNA of the CDR3 is TGTGCCTGGAGTTTGGGATGGGCCCAGTACTTC. Translating gives CAWSLGWAQYF.

A few counts support this clone. This CDR3 is CASSLAPGEGTQYF. The CDR3, as DNA: TGTGCCAGCAGCTTGGCCCCTGGAGAGGGGACGCAGTATTTT. The V call is TRBV5-6, the J call TRBJ2-3, with D perhaps matching TRBD1 or TRBD2 (5 bases each). The CDR3 is 14 amino acids. The V and J ends lost 0 bases and 9 bases respectively, with 14 bases between them. Germline V gene lookup returns CDR1 SGHDT and CDR2 YYEEEE.

The rearrangement uses TRBV25-1 and TRBJ2-7; no definite D call. Germline values: CDR1 MGHDK, CDR2 SYGVNS. V was cut by 6 bases and J by 4 bases, with 10 bases left in between. The CDR3 is made up of 12 amino acids. The CDR3 DNA is TGTGCCAGCAGCTCGACTGTTTACGAGCAGTACTTC. This translates into CASSSTVYEQYF.

Concerning this clone: Sequence at one end of the junction differs from germline and may be a read error. In nucleotides, the CDR3 is TGTGCTAGCAGCTTCACCCCGGGACTAGCGGGCACCGGGGAGCTGTTTTTT. It yields the protein CASSFTPGLAGTGELFF. V and J are TRBV7-7 and TRBJ2-2, with 12 bases lining up with TRBD2. The germline gives CDR1 SSHAT, CDR2 FNYEAQ (reference sequence). This CDR3 spans 17 amino acids.

The table lists this clone with a count of one. The V call is TRBV7-8, the J call TRBJ2-3; D uncertain. V was shortened by 1 base and J by 6 bases, with 5 bases between the two germline ends. The CDR3 is 12 residues long. Looked up from germline, CDR1 is SGHVS and CDR2 is FQNEAQ. CDR3 sequence (DNA): TGTGCCAGCAGCTTAGTGGCGGATACGCAGTATTTT. This gives the protein CASSLVADTQYF.